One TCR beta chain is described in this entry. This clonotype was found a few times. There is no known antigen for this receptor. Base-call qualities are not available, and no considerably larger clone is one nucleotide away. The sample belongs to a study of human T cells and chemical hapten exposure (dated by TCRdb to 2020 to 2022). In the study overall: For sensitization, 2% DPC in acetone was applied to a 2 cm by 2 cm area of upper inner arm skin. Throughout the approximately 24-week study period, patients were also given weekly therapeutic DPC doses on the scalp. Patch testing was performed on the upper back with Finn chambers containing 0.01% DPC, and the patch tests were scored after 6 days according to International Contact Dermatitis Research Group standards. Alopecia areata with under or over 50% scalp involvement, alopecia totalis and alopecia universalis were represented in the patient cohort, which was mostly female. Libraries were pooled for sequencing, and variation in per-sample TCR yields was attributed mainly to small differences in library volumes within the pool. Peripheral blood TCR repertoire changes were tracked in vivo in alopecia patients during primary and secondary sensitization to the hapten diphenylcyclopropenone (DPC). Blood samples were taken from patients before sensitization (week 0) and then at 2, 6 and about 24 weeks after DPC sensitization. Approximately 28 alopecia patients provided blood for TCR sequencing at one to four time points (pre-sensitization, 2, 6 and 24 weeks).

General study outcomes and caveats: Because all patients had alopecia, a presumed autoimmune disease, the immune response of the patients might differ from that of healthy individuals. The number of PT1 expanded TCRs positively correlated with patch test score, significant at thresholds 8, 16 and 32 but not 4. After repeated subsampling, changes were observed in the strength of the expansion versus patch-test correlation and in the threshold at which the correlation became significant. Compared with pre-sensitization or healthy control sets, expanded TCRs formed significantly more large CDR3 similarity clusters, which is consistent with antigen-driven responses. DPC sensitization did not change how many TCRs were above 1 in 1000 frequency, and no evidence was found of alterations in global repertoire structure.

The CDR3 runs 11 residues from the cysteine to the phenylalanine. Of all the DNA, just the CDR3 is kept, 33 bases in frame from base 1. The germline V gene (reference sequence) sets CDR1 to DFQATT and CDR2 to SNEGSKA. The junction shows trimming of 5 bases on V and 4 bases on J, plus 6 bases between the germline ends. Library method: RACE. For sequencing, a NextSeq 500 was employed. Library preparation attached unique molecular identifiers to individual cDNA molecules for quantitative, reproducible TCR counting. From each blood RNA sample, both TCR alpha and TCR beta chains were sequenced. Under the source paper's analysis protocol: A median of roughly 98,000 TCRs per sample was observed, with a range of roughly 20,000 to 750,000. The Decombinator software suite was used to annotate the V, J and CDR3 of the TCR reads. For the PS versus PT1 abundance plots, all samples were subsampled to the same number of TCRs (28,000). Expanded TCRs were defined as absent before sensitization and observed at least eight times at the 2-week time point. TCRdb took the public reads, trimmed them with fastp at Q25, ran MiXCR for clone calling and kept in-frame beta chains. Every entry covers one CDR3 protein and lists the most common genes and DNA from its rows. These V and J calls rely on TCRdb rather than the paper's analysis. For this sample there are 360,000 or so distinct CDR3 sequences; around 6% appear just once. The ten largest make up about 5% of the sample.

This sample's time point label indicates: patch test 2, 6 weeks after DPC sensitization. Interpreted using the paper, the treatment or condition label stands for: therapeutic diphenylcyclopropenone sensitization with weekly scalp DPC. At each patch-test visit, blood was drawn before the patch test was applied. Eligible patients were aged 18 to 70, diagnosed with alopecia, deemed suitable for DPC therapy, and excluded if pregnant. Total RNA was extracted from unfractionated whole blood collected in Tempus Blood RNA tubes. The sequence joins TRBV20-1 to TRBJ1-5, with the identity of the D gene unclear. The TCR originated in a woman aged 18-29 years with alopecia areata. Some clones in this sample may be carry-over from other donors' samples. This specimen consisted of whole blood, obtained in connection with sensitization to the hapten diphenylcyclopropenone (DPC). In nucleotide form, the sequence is TGCAGTGCTGGAAAAAATCAGCCCCAGCATTTT. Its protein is CSAGKNQPQHF.